Each of the 5 T cell receptor beta chains below was sequenced from the same sample in a study of early T cells in non-severe SARS-CoV-2 infection. TCRdb redid the calling of the 5' RACE reads with MiXCR, one entry per CDR3 protein. The data show around 33,000 distinct CDR3 sequences, approximately 4.6% seen once. The material sequenced was whole blood. Receptors originate from an adult who was a healthcare worker with PCR-confirmed SARS-CoV-2 infection or an uninfected control (not recorded which).

In regard to this clonotype: A much larger clone differs by one base, so this may be a read error. This sequence joins TRBV25-1 and TRBJ1-4, with D possibly being TRBD1 (6 bases). Germline assignment: CDR1 MGHDK and CDR2 SYGVNS. The CDR3 sequence is 13 residues long. In nucleotides, the CDR3 is TGTGCCAGCCGTGAACAGGGAGATGAAAAACTGTTTTTT. Its protein is CASREQGDEKLFF.

Many counts were recorded for this clonotype. This rearrangement joins TRBV9 to TRBJ2-2, with a possible D match to TRBD1 (6 bases). CDR3 length: 15 amino acids. Germline V lookup: CDR1 SGDLS, CDR2 YYNGEE. Trimming removed 4 bases at V and 0 bases at J, with 10 bases between. CDR3 in DNA: TGTGCCAGCAGCCCAAGGACAGCGAACACCGGGGAGCTGTTTTTT. The encoded protein is CASSPRTANTGELFF.

Ten or more counts support this clonotype. The chain is built from TRBV10-3 and TRBJ2-1; the match to TRBD2 covers 10 bases. The CDR3 sequence is 15 residues long. Germline values: CDR1 ENHRY, CDR2 SYGVKD. V lost 6 bases to trimming and J lost 7 bases; unmatched junction nucleotides: 9. In DNA, the CDR3 is TGTGCCATCAGCCTAATAGCGGGAGGTGGAAATGAGCAGTTCTTC. Its protein product is CAISLIAGGGNEQFF.

Only a few counts were recorded for this clonotype. The chain joins TRBV7-8 to TRBJ2-3, with 9 bases matching TRBD2. The CDR3 extends over 14 amino acids. Germline CDR1 and CDR2: SGHVS and FQNEAQ. V gave up 4 bases and J gave up 4 bases; unmatched junction bases: 3. The CDR3 sequence: CASSSGTSPDTQYF. CDR3 bases: TGTGCCAGCAGCTCTGGGACTAGCCCAGATACGCAGTATTTT. The full variable domain, in which reference TRBV7-8 and TRBJ2-3 provide the parts outside the CDR3, is GAGVSQSPRYKVAKRGQDVALRCDPISGHVSLFWYQQALGQGPEFLTYFQNEAQLDKSGLPSDRFFAERPEGSVSTLKIQRTQQEDSAVYLCASSSGTSPDTQYFGPGTRLTVL.

This clonotype was recorded many times. This chain connects TRBV18 to TRBJ2-1; 8 nucleotides align to TRBD1. Germline V gene sequence: CDR1 KGHSH, CDR2 LQKENI. With V trimmed by 2 bases and J by 7 bases, 1 base remained unmatched. The CDR3 has 13 residues. The CDR3 spells CASSPTGGNEQFF. Here the CDR3 DNA reads TGTGCCAGCTCACCAACAGGGGGAAATGAGCAGTTCTTC.